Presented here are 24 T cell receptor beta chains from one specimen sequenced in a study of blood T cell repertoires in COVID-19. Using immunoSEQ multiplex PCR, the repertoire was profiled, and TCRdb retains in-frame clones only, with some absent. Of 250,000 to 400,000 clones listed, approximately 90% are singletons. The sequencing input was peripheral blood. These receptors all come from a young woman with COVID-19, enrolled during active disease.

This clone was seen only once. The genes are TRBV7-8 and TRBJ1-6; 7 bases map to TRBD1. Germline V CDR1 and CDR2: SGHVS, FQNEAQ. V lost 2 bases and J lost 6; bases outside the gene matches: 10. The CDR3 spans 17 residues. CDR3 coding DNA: TGTGCCAGCAGCTTACGGCCAGGAGGGGACAGTAATTCACCCCTCCACTTT. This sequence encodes CASSLRPGGDSNSPLHF.

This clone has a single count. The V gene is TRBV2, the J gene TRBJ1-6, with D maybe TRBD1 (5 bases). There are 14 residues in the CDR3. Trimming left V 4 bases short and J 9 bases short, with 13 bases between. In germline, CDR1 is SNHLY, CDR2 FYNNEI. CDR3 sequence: CASSGLGVLSPLHF. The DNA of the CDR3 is TGTGCCAGCAGTGGGTTAGGGGTTCTTTCACCCCTCCACTTT.

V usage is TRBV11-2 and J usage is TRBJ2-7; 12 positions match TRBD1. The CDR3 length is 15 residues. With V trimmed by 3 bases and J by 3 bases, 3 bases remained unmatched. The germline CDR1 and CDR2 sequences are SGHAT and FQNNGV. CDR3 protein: CASSLGTGGFYEQYF. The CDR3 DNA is TGTGCCAGCAGCTTGGGGACAGGGGGCTTCTACGAGCAGTACTTC.

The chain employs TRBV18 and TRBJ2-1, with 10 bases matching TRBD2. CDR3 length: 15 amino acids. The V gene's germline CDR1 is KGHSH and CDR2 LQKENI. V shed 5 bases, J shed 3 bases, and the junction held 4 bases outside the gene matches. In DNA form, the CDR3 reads TGTGCCAGCTCAAGGAGCGGGGGGGACTACAATGAGCAGTTCTTC. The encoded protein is CASSRSGGDYNEQFF.

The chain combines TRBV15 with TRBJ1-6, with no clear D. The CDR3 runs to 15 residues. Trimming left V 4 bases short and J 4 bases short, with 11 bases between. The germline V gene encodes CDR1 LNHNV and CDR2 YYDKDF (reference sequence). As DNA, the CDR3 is TGTGCCACCAGCATCGCGGCGGGGTATAATTCACCCCTCCACTTT. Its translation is CATSIAAGYNSPLHF. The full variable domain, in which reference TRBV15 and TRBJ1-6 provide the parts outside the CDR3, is DAMVIQNPRYQVTQFGKPVTLSCSQTLNHNVMYWYQQKSSQAPKLLFHYYDKDFNNEADTPDNFQSRRPNTSFCFLDIRSPGLGDTAMYLCATSIAAGYNSPLHFGNGTRLTVT.

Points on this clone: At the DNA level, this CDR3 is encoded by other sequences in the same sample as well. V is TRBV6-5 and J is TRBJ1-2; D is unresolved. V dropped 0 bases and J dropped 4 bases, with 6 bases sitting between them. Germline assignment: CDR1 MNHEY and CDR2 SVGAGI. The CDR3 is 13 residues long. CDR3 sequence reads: CASSYSRGYGYTF. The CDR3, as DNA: TGTGCCAGCAGTTACTCGCGGGGCTATGGCTACACCTTC.

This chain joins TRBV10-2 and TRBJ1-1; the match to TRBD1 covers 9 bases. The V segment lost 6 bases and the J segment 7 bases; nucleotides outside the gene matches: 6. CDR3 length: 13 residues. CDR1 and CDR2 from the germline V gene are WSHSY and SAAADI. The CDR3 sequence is CASRGTGIGEAFF. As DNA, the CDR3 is TGCGCCAGCAGGGGGACAGGGATTGGTGAAGCTTTCTTT.

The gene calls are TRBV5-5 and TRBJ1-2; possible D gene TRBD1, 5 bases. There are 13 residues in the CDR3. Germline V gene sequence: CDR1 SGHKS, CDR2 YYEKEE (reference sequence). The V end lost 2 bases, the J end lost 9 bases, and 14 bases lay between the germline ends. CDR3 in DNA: TGTGCCAGCAGCTTTCCGCAGGGTTCCAGCTACACCTTC. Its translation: CASSFPQGSSYTF.

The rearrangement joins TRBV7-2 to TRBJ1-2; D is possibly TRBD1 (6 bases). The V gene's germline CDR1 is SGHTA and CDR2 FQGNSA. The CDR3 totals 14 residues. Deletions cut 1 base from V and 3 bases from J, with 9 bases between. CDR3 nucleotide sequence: TGTGCCAGCAGCTTAGACAGGGCAGACTATGGCTACACCTTC. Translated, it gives CASSLDRADYGYTF.

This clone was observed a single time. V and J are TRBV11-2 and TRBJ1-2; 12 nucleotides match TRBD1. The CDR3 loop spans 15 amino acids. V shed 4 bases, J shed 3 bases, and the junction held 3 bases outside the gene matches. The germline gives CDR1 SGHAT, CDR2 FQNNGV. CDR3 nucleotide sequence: TGTGCCAGCAGCTATGGGACAGGGGGCTACTATGGCTACACCTTC. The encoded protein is CASSYGTGGYYGYTF.

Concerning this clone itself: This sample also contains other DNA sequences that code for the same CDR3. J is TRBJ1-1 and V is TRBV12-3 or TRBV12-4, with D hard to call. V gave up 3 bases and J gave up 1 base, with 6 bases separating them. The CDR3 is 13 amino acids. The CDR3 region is CASSFGGNTEAFF. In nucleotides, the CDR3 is TGTGCCAGCAGTTTTGGAGGGAACACTGAAGCTTTCTTT.

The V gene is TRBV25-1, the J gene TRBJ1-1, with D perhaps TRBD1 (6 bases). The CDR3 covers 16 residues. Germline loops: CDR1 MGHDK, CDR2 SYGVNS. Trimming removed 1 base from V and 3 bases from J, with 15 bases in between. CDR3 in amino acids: CASSEWGGAGDTEAFF. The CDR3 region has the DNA TGTGCCAGCAGTGAATGGGGGGGGGCCGGTGACACTGAAGCTTTCTTT.

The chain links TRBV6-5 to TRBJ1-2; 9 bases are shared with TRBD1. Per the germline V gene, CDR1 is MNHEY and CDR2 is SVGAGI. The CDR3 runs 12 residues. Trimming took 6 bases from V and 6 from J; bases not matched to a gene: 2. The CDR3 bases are TGTGCCAGCAGCCGGACAGGGGATGGCTACACCTTC. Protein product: CASSRTGDGYTF.

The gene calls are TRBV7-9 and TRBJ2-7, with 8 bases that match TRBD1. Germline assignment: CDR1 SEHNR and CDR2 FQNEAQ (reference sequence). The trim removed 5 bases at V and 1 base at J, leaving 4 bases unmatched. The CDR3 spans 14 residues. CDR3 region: CASSDRDRSYEQYF. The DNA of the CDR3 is TGTGCCAGCAGCGACCGGGACAGGTCCTACGAGCAGTACTTC.

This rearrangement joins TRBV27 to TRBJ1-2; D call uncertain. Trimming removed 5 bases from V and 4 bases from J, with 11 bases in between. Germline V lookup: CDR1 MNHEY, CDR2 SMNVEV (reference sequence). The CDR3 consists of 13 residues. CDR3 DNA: TGTGCCAGCAGTCCACCCGGCGGCTATGGCTACACCTTC. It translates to CASSPPGGYGYTF.

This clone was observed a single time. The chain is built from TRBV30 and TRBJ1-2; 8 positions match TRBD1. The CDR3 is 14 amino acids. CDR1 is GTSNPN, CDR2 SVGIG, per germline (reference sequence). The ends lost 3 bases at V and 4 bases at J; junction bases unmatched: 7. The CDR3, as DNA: TGTGCCTGGAGGGCACTCGACAGGGGCTATGGCTACACCTTC. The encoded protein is CAWRALDRGYGYTF. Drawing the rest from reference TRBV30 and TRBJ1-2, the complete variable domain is SQTIHQWPATLVQPVGSPLSLECTVEGTSNPNLYWYRQAAGRGLQLLFYSVGIGQISSEVPQNLSASRPQDRQFILSSKKLLLSDSGFYLCAWRALDRGYGYTFGSGTRLTVV.

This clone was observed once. CDR3 region: CASSRGQGRNTIYF. The CDR3 nucleotides are TGTGCCAGCTCACGGGGACAGGGGCGAAACACCATATATTTT. The gene calls are TRBV18 and TRBJ1-3; 10 nucleotides agree with TRBD1. The junction had 2 bases not matched to a gene; V was cut back by 4 bases and J by 5 bases. Germline lookup yields CDR1 KGHSH and CDR2 LQKENI. This CDR3 is 14 amino acids long.

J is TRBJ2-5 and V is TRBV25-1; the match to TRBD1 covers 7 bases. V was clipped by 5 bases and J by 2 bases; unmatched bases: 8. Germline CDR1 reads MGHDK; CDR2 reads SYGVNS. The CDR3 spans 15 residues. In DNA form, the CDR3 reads TGTGCCAGCAGTCAAACCTTGGGACAGCAAGAGACCCAGTACTTC. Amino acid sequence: CASSQTLGQQETQYF.

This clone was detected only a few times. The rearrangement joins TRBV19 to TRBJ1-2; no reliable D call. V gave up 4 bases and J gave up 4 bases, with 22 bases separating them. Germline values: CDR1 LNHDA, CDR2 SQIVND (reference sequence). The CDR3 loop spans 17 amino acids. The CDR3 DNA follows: TGTGCCAGTAGTACCATTACCTCGAACGGTGGTGGCTATGGCTACACCTTC. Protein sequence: CASSTITSNGGGYGYTF.

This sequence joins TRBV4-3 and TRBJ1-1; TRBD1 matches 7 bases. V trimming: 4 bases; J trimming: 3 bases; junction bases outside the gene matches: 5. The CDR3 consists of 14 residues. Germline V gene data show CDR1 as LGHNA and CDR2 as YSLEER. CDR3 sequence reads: CASSLTGWDTEAFF. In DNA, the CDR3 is TGCGCCAGCAGCCTGACAGGGTGGGACACTGAAGCTTTCTTT.

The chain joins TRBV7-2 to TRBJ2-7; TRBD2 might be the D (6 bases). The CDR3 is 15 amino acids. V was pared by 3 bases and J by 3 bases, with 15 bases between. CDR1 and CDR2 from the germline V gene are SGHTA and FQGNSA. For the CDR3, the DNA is TGTGCCAGCAGCTTGCGGCGGGACGGTAGCTACGAGCAGTACTTC. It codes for CASSLRRDGSYEQYF.

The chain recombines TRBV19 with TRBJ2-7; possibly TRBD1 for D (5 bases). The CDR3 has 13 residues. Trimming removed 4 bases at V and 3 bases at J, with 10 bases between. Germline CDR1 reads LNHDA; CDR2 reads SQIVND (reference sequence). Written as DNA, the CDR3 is TGTGCCAGTAGTACTGGACAAAGCTACGAGCAGTACTTC. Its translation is CASSTGQSYEQYF.

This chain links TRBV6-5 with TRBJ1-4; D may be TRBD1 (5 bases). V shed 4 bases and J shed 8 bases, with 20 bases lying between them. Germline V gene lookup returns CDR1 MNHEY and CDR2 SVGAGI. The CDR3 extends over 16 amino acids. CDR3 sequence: CASSSPGRVGGEKLFF. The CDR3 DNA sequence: TGTGCCAGCAGTTCTCCGGGACGGGTCGGGGGAGAAAAACTGTTTTTT.

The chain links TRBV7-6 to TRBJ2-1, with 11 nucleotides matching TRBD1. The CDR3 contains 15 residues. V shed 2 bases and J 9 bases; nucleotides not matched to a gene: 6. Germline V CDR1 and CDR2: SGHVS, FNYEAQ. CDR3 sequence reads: CASSLIGTGGSEQFF. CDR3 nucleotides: TGTGCCAGCAGCTTAATTGGGACAGGGGGTAGTGAGCAGTTCTTC.